This T cell receptor beta chain was sequenced for a study of OX40 agonist ivuxolimab in advanced cancers. Some background on the complete study: The costimulatory receptor OX40 (CD134) was targeted by ivuxolimab, a fully human IgG2 agonistic monoclonal antibody. Intravenous ivuxolimab was administered to patients every 2 weeks at six dose levels: 0.01, 0.1, 0.3, 1.5, 3 and 10 mg/kg. The paper covers the monotherapy dose-escalation part of the phase I ivuxolimab trial, which included N of about 50 patients. Of the approximately 50 dose-escalation patients, hepatocellular carcinoma was present in about 20, melanoma in approximately 15, renal cell carcinoma in 9 and head and neck cancer in 9. The point of sequencing TCRbeta in the periphery was to test whether ivuxolimab changed TCR sequence diversity and drove clonal T-cell expansion. A male proportion of roughly 80% and a mean age of 60 years, ranging from roughly 23 to 85, were recorded for the dose-escalation cohort. Patients were allowed to have had prior anti-PD-1, anti-PD-L1 or anti-CTLA-4 therapy, and 30% to 50% of the dose-escalation patients had previously received checkpoint inhibitors. Partial responses occurred in three dose-escalation patients, of whom one had hepatocellular carcinoma and two had cutaneous melanoma.

The trial excluded patients who had a history of autoimmune disease or were on systemic immunosuppression. Peripheral blood for TCR sequencing was collected from all dose cohorts at baseline, on cycle 4 day 1, and on cycle 7 day 1. The samples were taken from a phase I, first-in-human, multicenter, open-label dose-escalation trial of ivuxolimab. Adults with locally advanced or metastatic head and neck squamous cell, hepatocellular, melanoma or renal cell carcinoma were enrolled in the trial. Before TCR sequencing, CD4+ T cells and CD8+ T cells were sorted from peripheral blood as separate populations. Genomic DNA was extracted from sorted cells for sequencing of the TCRbeta CDR3 region. TCRbeta CDR3 regions were sequenced using the immunoSEQ Assay. TCRdb re-hosts the immuneACCESS table, in-frame sequences only. Its copies lack some clones; in the studies checked, an unresolved V gene accounts for under half of them, and the cause for the rest is not known. The sample contains some 15,000 clones, just under 75% of them found a single time. The ten largest account for roughly a third of the sample.

On this clone itself: No antigen is known for it. The input lacks base qualities; no much larger clone sits a single base away.

The study at large found these results: In the 0.1-3.0 mg/kg groups, partial responders were among the patients with the lowest normalized peripheral clonal expansion, particularly in CD8+ T cells. After ivuxolimab, expanded clones were on average more numerous among CD8+ T cells than among CD4+ T cells. At doses of 0.1 to 3.0 mg/kg, clonal expansion of both CD4+ and CD8+ blood T cells was observed from baseline to week 6. The antigen specificity of the clonally expanded peripheral T cells was not determined. Low levels of normalized T-cell clonal expansion were also seen in some nonresponding patients.

Its CDR3 holds 12 amino acids, cysteine through phenylalanine. Kept here is only the CDR3 DNA, which spans 36 bases and is read in frame from base 1. From the germline V gene, CDR1 is SGHAT and CDR2 is FQNNGV. V sheds 0 bases and J sheds 7 bases, leaving 7 bases between their ends. The V and J segments used are TRBV11-2 and TRBJ2-7; the D gene cannot be named for sure. The input for sequencing was CD4+ or CD8+ T cells sorted from blood, taken in a trial of the OX40 agonist ivuxolimab. This clonotype originated in an adult with an advanced solid tumor such as melanoma, head and neck, liver or kidney cancer. The DNA sequence is given as TGTGCCAGCAGCTTAGAGGCCTGGGAGCAGTACTTC. Protein translation: CASSLEAWEQYF. The CDR3 plus the reference TRBV11-2 and TRBJ2-7 genes for the other parts give the full variable domain: EAGVAQSPRYKIIEKRQSVAFWCNPISGHATLYWYQQILGQGPKLLIQFQNNGVVDDSQLPKDRFSAERLKGVDSTLKIQPAKLEDSAVYLCASSLEAWEQYFGPGTRLTVT.